This T cell receptor (beta chain) derives from a study of blood T cells in healthy people across ages. Together with a sample-barcoded 5' primer, a J-beta primer mix was included in a second PCR lasting about 6 to 11 cycles. The study obtained at least 2.5 million CDR3-containing paired-end reads from every sample. TCRdb reprocessed the 5' RACE reads via MiXCR and lists one record per CDR3 protein. The data show roughly 1.5 million distinct CDR3 sequences, 35% to 45% seen once. This clonotype was seen repeatedly, ten times or more. Germline loops: CDR1 MGHRA, CDR2 YSYEKL. The CDR3 has 17 residues. Losses at the gene ends were 0 bases for V and 2 bases for J; bases not matched to a gene: 6.

The clonotype was recovered from a woman younger than 35 in good health. The sequenced sample consisted of blood. The chain links TRBV4-1 to TRBJ2-7, with 11 positions matching TRBD1. The CDR3 DNA follows: TGCGCCAGCAGCCAAGACCCGGGACAGGGGGTGACCTACGAGCAGTACTTC. It is translated as CASSQDPGQGVTYEQYF.